These 32 T cell receptor beta chains share one sample of origin, sequenced in a study of beta chain features in type 1 diabetes. All of the isolated RNA was reverse transcribed, so expressed TCRB transcripts were sequenced. Method: immunoSEQ multiplex PCR; TCRdb's copy keeps in-frame clones and lacks some. Of roughly 450,000 clones listed, roughly 10% were seen once; the top ten hold 0.045% to 0.06%. The material sequenced was naive CD4+ T cells from blood. Receptor source: a woman younger than 35 in good health.

This clone was counted between two and nine times. This sequence joins TRBV14 and TRBJ2-5, with 11 bases fitting TRBD2. Germline V gives CDR1 SGHDN, CDR2 FVKESK. The CDR3 extends over 17 amino acids. After removal of 1 base from V and 4 bases from J, the junction contained 8 bases not matched to a gene. CDR3 in amino acids: CASSQATSGVPRETQYF. CDR3 in DNA: TGTGCCAGCAGCCAAGCGACTAGCGGGGTGCCGCGAGAGACCCAGTACTTC.

J is TRBJ1-4 and V is TRBV4-2; TRBD1 matches 9 bases. Germline-derived CDR1 and CDR2 are LGHNA and YNFKEQ. The CDR3 runs 14 residues. V lost 4 bases and J lost 8; bases outside the gene matches: 5. CDR3 coding DNA: TGTGCCAGCAGCCCACGGACAGGGGAAGAAAAACTGTTTTTT. It is translated as CASSPRTGEEKLFF.

This clone was counted only a few times. V is TRBV9 and J is TRBJ2-1; D is unresolved. The ends were cut back, 0 bases at V and 0 bases at J, with 7 bases in the middle. The CDR3 spans 15 residues. CDR1 and CDR2 from the germline V gene are SGDLS and YYNGEE. CDR3 bases: TGTGCCAGCAGCGTAGATTATAGCTCCTACAATGAGCAGTTCTTC. It encodes CASSVDYSSYNEQFF.

This clone was seen a few times. The chain joins TRBV2 to TRBJ2-7; 8 nucleotides agree with TRBD1. Germline V gives CDR1 SNHLY, CDR2 FYNNEI. The CDR3 spans 16 residues. The V segment lost 2 bases and the J segment 0 bases; nucleotides outside the gene matches: 6. The CDR3 nucleotides read TGTGCCAGCAGTGAACAAATTACAGGGGGCTCCTACGAGCAGTACTTC. Amino acid sequence: CASSEQITGGSYEQYF.

The V gene is TRBV7-9, the J gene TRBJ1-1; D ambiguous. From germline, CDR1 is SEHNR and CDR2 FQNEAQ (reference sequence). This CDR3 region has 18 residues. Trimming left V 3 bases short and J 0 bases short, with 20 bases between. The CDR3 protein is CASSLGNRGQIVNTEAFF. DNA of the CDR3: TGTGCCAGCAGCTTGGGAAATCGAGGGCAGATCGTGAACACTGAAGCTTTCTTT.

This clone came up many times. This chain joins TRBV25-1 and TRBJ2-7; D unclear. This CDR3 region has 12 residues. Germline V gene lookup returns CDR1 MGHDK and CDR2 SYGVNS. Trimming took 6 bases from V and 7 from J, leaving 13 bases between them. In DNA, the CDR3 is TGTGCCAGCAGCGTAGTGGGTCGGGAGCAGTACTTC. Translated: CASSVVGREQYF.

V gene TRBV5-1 combines with J gene TRBJ2-1; 10 bases are a match to TRBD2. V lost 2 bases and J lost 9; bases outside the gene matches: 8. CDR1 is SGHRS, CDR2 YFSETQ, per germline. CDR3 length equals 15 residues. CDR3 amino acids: CASSFSGGAASEQFF. In DNA form, the CDR3 reads TGCGCCAGCAGCTTCAGCGGGGGGGCCGCGAGTGAGCAGTTCTTC. Combining the CDR3 with reference TRBV5-1 and TRBJ2-1 gives the whole variable domain KAGVTQTPRYLIKTRGQQVTLSCSPISGHRSVSWYQQTPGQGLQFLFEYFSETQRNKGNFPGRFSGRQFSNSRSEMNVSTLELGDSALYLCASSFSGGAASEQFFGPGTRLTVL.

The J gene is TRBJ2-5, the V gene TRBV7-2; TRBD2 is a possible D gene (6 bases). V gave up 4 bases and J gave up 7 bases, with 19 bases separating them. In germline, CDR1 is SGHTA, CDR2 FQGNSA. This CDR3 contains 15 residues. CDR3 amino acids: CASSSQRARLRTQYF. Written as DNA, the CDR3 is TGTGCCAGCAGCTCTCAGCGGGCCCGGTTAAGGACCCAGTACTTC.

This clone occurred a few times. V gene TRBV9 combines with J gene TRBJ2-5; TRBD2 matches 14 bases. Germline trimming cut 4 bases from V and 5 bases from J; bases unmatched to any gene: 13. The CDR3 length is 18 residues. The germline CDR1 and CDR2 sequences are SGDLS and YYNGEE. The CDR3 region is CASSTSGLAGAGRETQYF. The CDR3 DNA is TGTGCCAGCAGCACCTCGGGACTAGCGGGGGCGGGCCGGGAGACCCAGTACTTC.

This clone occurred a few times. The V gene is TRBV7-9, the J gene TRBJ2-4; no reliable D call. The germline V and J ends were trimmed by 1 base and 1 base, with 11 bases remaining between them. There are 16 residues in the CDR3. The germline V gene encodes CDR1 SEHNR and CDR2 FQNEAQ (reference sequence). As DNA, the CDR3 is TGTGCCAGCAGCTTAGACGAGTTTACGGCCAAAAACATTCAGTACTTC. This translates into CASSLDEFTAKNIQYF.

The rearrangement uses TRBV6-5 and TRBJ1-2, with 9 bases identical to TRBD1. Germline V gene lookup returns CDR1 MNHEY and CDR2 SVGAGI. The ends lost 6 bases at V and 6 bases at J; junction bases unmatched: 5. This CDR3 spans 13 amino acids. The DNA of the CDR3 is TGTGCCAGCAGAAGGACAGGGGAGAATGGCTACACCTTC. It encodes CASRRTGENGYTF.

This clone was observed a handful of times. The rearrangement uses TRBV29-1 and TRBJ2-1, with 9 nucleotides matching TRBD1. J was trimmed by 0 bases and V by 7 bases; bases with no gene match: 10. The germline CDR1 and CDR2 sequences are SQVTM and ANQGSEA. There are 16 residues in the CDR3. The CDR3 region has the DNA TGCAGCGCCGAGGACAGGGGTAGAGGCTCCTACAATGAGCAGTTCTTC. Residues: CSAEDRGRGSYNEQFF.

This clone has a handful of counts. The chain combines TRBV9 with TRBJ1-2; weak D call: TRBD1 (5 bases). The germline V gene encodes CDR1 SGDLS and CDR2 YYNGEE. V shed 2 bases and J shed 5 bases, with 13 bases lying between them. The CDR3 runs to 14 residues. The CDR3 DNA reads as TGTGCCAGCAGCGTCGACACCCGGGGGTATGGCTACACCTTC. This gives the protein CASSVDTRGYGYTF.

This clone was observed a few times. The rearrangement links TRBV4-1 to TRBJ2-2, with D tentatively TRBD1 (5 bases). There are 16 residues in the CDR3. V lost 4 bases and J lost 1, with 13 bases in between. The germline V gene has CDR1 MGHRA and CDR2 YSYEKL. The CDR3 loop is CASSPRVPGNTGELFF. The CDR3 DNA sequence: TGCGCCAGCAGCCCCAGGGTCCCAGGGAACACCGGGGAGCTGTTTTTT.

This clone came up a few times. V gene TRBV4-3 combines with J gene TRBJ2-1; D may match TRBD1 or TRBD2 (5 bases each). Deletions cut 5 bases from V and 7 bases from J, with 18 bases between. The CDR3 length is 15 residues. Germline V gene lookup returns CDR1 LGHNA and CDR2 YSLEER. As DNA, the CDR3 is TGCGCCAGCAGCTCTTTTGGGGGTGGGGGAAATGAGCAGTTCTTC. Its protein product is CASSSFGGGGNEQFF.

A few counts support this clone. The chain combines TRBV5-1 with TRBJ2-1; D might be TRBD1 (5 bases). CDR3 length: 16 amino acids. CDR1 is SGHRS, CDR2 YFSETQ, per germline. V shed 4 bases and J shed 0 bases, with 14 bases lying between them. The CDR3 nucleotides read TGCGCCAGCAGCAATACAGGAACGAGCTCCTACAATGAGCAGTTCTTC. Amino acid sequence: CASSNTGTSSYNEQFF. The complete variable domain, with remaining parts taken from reference TRBV5-1 and TRBJ2-1, reads KAGVTQTPRYLIKTRGQQVTLSCSPISGHRSVSWYQQTPGQGLQFLFEYFSETQRNKGNFPGRFSGRQFSNSRSEMNVSTLELGDSALYLCASSNTGTSSYNEQFFGPGTRLTVL.

The chain uses TRBV28 and TRBJ1-2, with TRBD1 matching over 8 bases. The germline V gene has CDR1 MDHEN and CDR2 SYDVKM. This CDR3 is built from 14 residues. The junction had 6 bases not matched to a gene; V was cut back by 6 bases and J by 3 bases. CDR3 nucleotide sequence: TGTGCCAGCAGCGGGGGACAGGCCCACTATGGCTACACCTTC. Translating gives CASSGGQAHYGYTF.

This chain joins TRBV7-9 and TRBJ2-2; TRBD2 might be the D (5 bases). V was shortened by 9 bases and J by 0 bases, with 14 bases between the two germline ends. Germline CDR1 reads SEHNR; CDR2 reads FQNEAQ (reference sequence). The CDR3 runs 15 residues. The DNA for the CDR3 is TGTGCCAGGACCGGGGTGGCCACGAACACCGGGGAGCTGTTTTTT. Residues: CARTGVATNTGELFF. Drawing the rest from reference TRBV7-9 and TRBJ2-2, the complete variable domain is DTGVSQNPRHKITKRGQNVTFRCDPISEHNRLYWYRQTLGQGPEFLTYFQNEAQLEKSRLLSDRFSAERPKGSFSTLEIQRTEQGDSAMYLCARTGVATNTGELFFGEGSRLTVL.

J is TRBJ2-5 and V is TRBV5-1; 9 bases fit TRBD1. The germline V gene encodes CDR1 SGHRS and CDR2 YFSETQ. There are 14 residues in the CDR3. V shed 3 bases, J shed 5 bases, and the junction held 5 bases outside the gene matches. The CDR3 DNA reads TGCGCCAGCAGCTGGACAGGGGCGGAGGAGACCCAGTACTTC. Encoded protein: CASSWTGAEETQYF.

The table lists this clone with a few counts. This chain links TRBV30 with TRBJ2-3; D is unresolved. CDR3 length: 11 amino acids. Germline CDR1 GTSNPN, CDR2 SVGIG (reference sequence). Deletions cut 4 bases from V and 6 bases from J, with 8 bases between. CDR3 sequence: CAWTTFDTQYF. The DNA for the CDR3 is TGTGCCTGGACTACGTTTGATACGCAGTATTTT.

This clone was seen a few times. V usage is TRBV6-5 and J usage is TRBJ1-2; D unclear. Per germline, CDR1 MNHEY and CDR2 SVGAGI. The V and J ends lost 10 bases and 4 bases respectively, with 10 bases between them. This CDR3 spans 11 amino acids. CDR3: CATQQAYGYTF. The CDR3 bases are TGTGCCACCCAGCAGGCCTATGGCTACACCTTC.

In its sample, this clone was seen a few times. Here the CDR3 DNA reads TGTGCCAGCAGCCAGTTGCCGGGATGGGAAAAACTGTTTTTT. It codes for CASSQLPGWEKLFF. The rearrangement links TRBV28 to TRBJ1-4; D unclear. The V and J ends lost 6 bases and 8 bases respectively, with 16 bases between them. The CDR3 totals 14 residues. Germline CDR1 reads MDHEN; CDR2 reads SYDVKM.

This clone showed up just a few times. J is TRBJ1-2 and V is TRBV9; 8 bases fit TRBD1. Germline V gene lookup returns CDR1 SGDLS and CDR2 YYNGEE. Trimming cost V 0 bases and J 2 bases; bases outside gene matches: 3. CDR3 length: 15 residues. CDR3 amino acids: CASSVGSGGNYGYTF. CDR3 nucleotide sequence: TGTGCCAGCAGCGTAGGTTCAGGGGGCAACTATGGCTACACCTTC.

The table lists this clone with a few counts. The chain couples TRBV29-1 to TRBJ1-4; 7 bases map to TRBD1. The V gene's germline CDR1 is SQVTM and CDR2 ANQGSEA. The CDR3 consists of 13 residues. Losses at the gene ends were 6 bases for V and 3 bases for J; bases not matched to a gene: 4. The CDR3 protein is CSVNTGANEKLFF. The CDR3 DNA reads as TGCAGCGTGAACACAGGGGCTAATGAAAAACTGTTTTTT.

This clone came up a few times. This chain links TRBV4-1 with TRBJ2-5; TRBD2 matches at 8 bases. The trim removed 5 bases at V and 9 bases at J, leaving 11 bases unmatched. The germline V gene has CDR1 MGHRA and CDR2 YSYEKL. This CDR3 is built from 14 residues. The CDR3 DNA follows: TGCGCCAGCAGCTACTTGGGACTAGAAGGGGCCCAGTACTTC. Translated: CASSYLGLEGAQYF.

The chain couples TRBV5-1 to TRBJ2-3; maybe TRBD2 (6 bases). The CDR3 is made up of 14 amino acids. Germline loops: CDR1 SGHRS, CDR2 YFSETQ. Deletions cut 1 base from V and 3 bases from J, with 9 bases between. The DNA for the CDR3 is TGCGCCAGCAGCTTGCAGGAGGGGACAGATACGCAGTATTTT. Protein: CASSLQEGTDTQYF.

This clone was picked up a small number of times. Other DNA sequences within the sample encode an identical CDR3. The V and J genes are TRBV6-6 and TRBJ2-3; D is ambiguous. The V gene lost 0 bases and the J gene lost 0 bases, with 4 bases spanning the gap. Germline assignment: CDR1 MNHNY and CDR2 SVGAGI (reference sequence). This CDR3 region has 14 residues. CDR3 residues: CASSYSGSTDTQYF. In nucleotides, the CDR3 is TGTGCCAGCAGTTACTCCGGGAGCACAGATACGCAGTATTTT.

The chain carries TRBV5-1 and TRBJ2-7, with D possibly being TRBD1 (6 bases). Trimming took 7 bases from V and 3 from J, leaving 14 bases between them. CDR1 and CDR2 (germline): SGHRS, YFSETQ. This CDR3 is built from 13 residues. In DNA, the CDR3 is TGCGCCAGCGCACTTGGGGGCGGCTACGAGCAGTACTTC. This encodes CASALGGGYEQYF.

This clone was counted only a few times. The CDR3 nucleotides read TGTGCCAGCCGCCCACTAGCGGGAGGGCCCCATGAGCAGTTCTTC. This gives the protein CASRPLAGGPHEQFF. The gene calls are TRBV9 and TRBJ2-1, with 13 bases lining up with TRBD2. CDR3 length equals 15 residues. The V gene end was trimmed by 7 bases and the J gene end by 8 bases; junction bases not matched to a gene: 9. CDR1 is SGDLS, CDR2 YYNGEE, per germline.

This clone came up a few times. This rearrangement joins TRBV2 to TRBJ2-5; TRBD1 is a possible D gene (5 bases). The V gene's germline CDR1 is SNHLY and CDR2 FYNNEI. CDR3 length equals 14 residues. The V gene lost 2 bases and the J gene lost 1 base, with 8 bases spanning the gap. CDR3 amino acids: CASSEQGGQETQYF. The CDR3 region has the DNA TGTGCCAGCAGTGAACAGGGTGGCCAAGAGACCCAGTACTTC.

In this sample, this clone turned up a few times. J is TRBJ2-7 and V is TRBV7-2; TRBD2 is a possible D gene (6 bases). Germline loops: CDR1 SGHTA, CDR2 FQGNSA. The CDR3 has 14 residues. Trimming left V 5 bases short and J 2 bases short, with 13 bases between. CDR3 nucleotides: TGTGCCAGCAGCCGACGGGGACTGACCTACGAGCAGTACTTC. This sequence encodes CASSRRGLTYEQYF.

The J gene is TRBJ2-2, the V gene TRBV7-3; D uncertain. The germline V gene encodes CDR1 SGHTA and CDR2 FQGTGA. CDR3 length: 14 residues. V was trimmed by 5 bases and J by 4 bases, leaving 11 bases between them. CDR3 nucleotide sequence: TGTGCCAGCAGCCCGTACGGCGGCACCGGGGAGCTGTTTTTT. Its translation is CASSPYGGTGELFF.